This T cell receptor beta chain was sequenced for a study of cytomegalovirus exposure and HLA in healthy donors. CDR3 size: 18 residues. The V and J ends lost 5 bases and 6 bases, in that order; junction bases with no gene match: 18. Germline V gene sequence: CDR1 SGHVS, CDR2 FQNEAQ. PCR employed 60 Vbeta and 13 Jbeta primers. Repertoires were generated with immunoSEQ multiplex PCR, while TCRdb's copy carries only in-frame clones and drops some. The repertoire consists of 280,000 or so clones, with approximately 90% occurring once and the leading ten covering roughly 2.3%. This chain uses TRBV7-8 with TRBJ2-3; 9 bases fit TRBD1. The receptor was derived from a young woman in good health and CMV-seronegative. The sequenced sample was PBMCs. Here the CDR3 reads CASSLDHITGTGMDTQYF. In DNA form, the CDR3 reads TGTGCCAGCAGCCTAGATCATATTACCGGGACAGGGATGGATACGCAGTATTTT.